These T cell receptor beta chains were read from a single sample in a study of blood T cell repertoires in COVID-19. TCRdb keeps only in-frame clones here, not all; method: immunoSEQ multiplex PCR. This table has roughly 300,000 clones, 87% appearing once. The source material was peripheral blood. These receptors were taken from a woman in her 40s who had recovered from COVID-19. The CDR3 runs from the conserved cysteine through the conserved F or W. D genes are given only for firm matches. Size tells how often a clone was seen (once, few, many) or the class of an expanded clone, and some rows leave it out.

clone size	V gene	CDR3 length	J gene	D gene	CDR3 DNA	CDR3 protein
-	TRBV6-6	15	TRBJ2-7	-	TGTGCCAGCAGTCACCAAGCGGTGCCTGTGGACGAGCAGTACTTC	CASSHQAVPVDEQYF
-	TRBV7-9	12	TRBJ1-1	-	TGTGCCAGCAGCTTGGAGAGATTAGAAGCTTTCTTT	CASSLERLEAFF
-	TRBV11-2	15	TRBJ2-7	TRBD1	TGTGCCAGCAGCTTAAGGACAGGGAATACCTACGAGCAGTACTTC	CASSLRTGNTYEQYF
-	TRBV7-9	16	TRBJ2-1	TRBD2	TGTGCCAGCAGCCCAAATAGCGGGAGCTCCTACAATGAGCAGTTCTTC	CASSPNSGSSYNEQFF
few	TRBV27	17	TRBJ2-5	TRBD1	TGTGCCAGCAGTTTGGGCAACCTCGGGACAGGGAAAGAGACCCAGTACTTC	CASSLGNLGTGKETQYF
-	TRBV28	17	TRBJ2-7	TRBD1	TGTGCCAGCAGCCTAGGGGGACAGGCGACTTTCCCCTACGAGCAGTACTTC	CASSLGGQATFPYEQYF
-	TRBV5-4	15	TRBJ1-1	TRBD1	TGTGCCAGCAGCTCTTCGGGACAGTGGGACACTGAAGCTTTCTTT	CASSSSGQWDTEAFF
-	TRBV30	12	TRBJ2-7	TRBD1	TGTGCCTGGAGTGGACAGGGGTACGAGCAGTACTTC	CAWSGQGYEQYF
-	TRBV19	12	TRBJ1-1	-	TGTGCCAGTAGTAGGGTGGGGGGTGAAGCTTTCTTT	CASSRVGGEAFF
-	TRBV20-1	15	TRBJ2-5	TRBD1	TGCAGTGCTAGTCCGGGACAGGGAGTCCAGGAGACCCAGTACTTC	CSASPGQGVQETQYF
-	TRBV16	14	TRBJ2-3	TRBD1	TGTGCCAGCAGCCAATCGGACGGGACAGGGAGACAGTATTTT	CASSQSDGTGRQYF
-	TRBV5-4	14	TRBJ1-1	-	TGTGCCAGCAGCCACAAGACAGTGAACACTGAAGCTTTCTTT	CASSHKTVNTEAFF
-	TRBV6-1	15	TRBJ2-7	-	TGTGCCAGCAGTGAATATTTCATCGGGATCCACGAGCAGTACTTC	CASSEYFIGIHEQYF
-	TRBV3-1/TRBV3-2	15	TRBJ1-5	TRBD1	TGTGCCAGCAGCCAAGGGGGACAGCGGTTCGGGCCCCAGCATTTT	CASSQGGQRFGPQHF
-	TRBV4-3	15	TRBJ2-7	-	TGCGCCAGCAGCCAATCTGCCCAGGGGTCCTACGAGCAGTACTTC	CASSQSAQGSYEQYF
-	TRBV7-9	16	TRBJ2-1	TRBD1	TGTGCCAGCAGCCCCCCCCGGGGACAGAGGTACAATGAGCAGTTCTTC	CASSPPRGQRYNEQFF
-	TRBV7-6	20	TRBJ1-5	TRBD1	TGTGCCAGCAGCTTAGAATTTGTAGCGAGAGACAGGGGGCCCTATCAGCCCCAGCATTTT	CASSLEFVARDRGPYQPQHF
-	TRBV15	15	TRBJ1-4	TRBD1	TGTGCCACCAGCACTTCCAGGGGGCCTAATGAAAAACTGTTTTTT	CATSTSRGPNEKLFF
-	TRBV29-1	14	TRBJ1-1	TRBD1	TGCAGCGTTTCATATACCGGGACAGGGGGCGAAGCTTTCTTT	CSVSYTGTGGEAFF
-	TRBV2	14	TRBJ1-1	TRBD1	TGTGCCAGCAGATTGGGGACAGGGGGCACTGAAGCTTTCTTT	CASRLGTGGTEAFF
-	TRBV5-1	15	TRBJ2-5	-	TGCGCCAGCAGCCAAGAGACAGGTCCACAAGAGACCCAGTACTTC	CASSQETGPQETQYF